Listed here are 13 T cell receptor beta chains from one sample, sequenced in a study of PD-1 blockade in classical Hodgkin lymphoma. The data were produced by immunoSEQ multiplex PCR, yet TCRdb's version contains in-frame clones alone and is incomplete. This sample has tens of thousands of clones, with approximately 90% found just once. Each and every patient relapsed after autologous stem cell transplantation, and patients got differing brentuximab vedotin exposure. The specimen was peripheral blood mononuclear cells (PBMCs), collected at baseline. The source is a human donor with classical Hodgkin lymphoma.

The chain carries TRBV5-1 and TRBJ2-7; 9 bases match TRBD1. The CDR3 spans 15 residues. V shed 0 bases and J 6 bases; nucleotides not matched to a gene: 7. Per the germline V gene, CDR1 is SGHRS and CDR2 is YFSETQ. The CDR3 bases are TGCGCCAGCAGCTTGGGACAGGGACAGGGTTTCGAGCAGTACTTC. Protein product: CASSLGQGQGFEQYF.

The chain has TRBV6-5 and TRBJ1-5, with a tentative D call TRBD1 (5 bases). Trimming took 2 bases from V and 0 from J, leaving 5 bases between them. Germline CDR1 is MNHEY and CDR2 is SVGAGI. The CDR3 runs 14 residues. This chain's CDR3 is CASSYGGSNQPQHF. The DNA of the CDR3 is TGTGCCAGCAGTTACGGGGGTAGCAATCAGCCCCAGCATTTT.

The genes are TRBV9 and TRBJ1-2, with D uncertain. The CDR3 covers 16 residues. V lost 2 bases and J lost 5, with 19 bases in between. CDR1 is SGDLS and CDR2 is YYNGEE in the germline V gene. The CDR3 here is CASSVPLGYVNYGYTF. Written as DNA, the CDR3 is TGTGCCAGCAGCGTTCCCCTTGGGTACGTGAATTATGGCTACACCTTC.

The CDR3 loop is CASLGQGTYEQYF. The CDR3 DNA follows: TGTGCCAGCTTGGGACAGGGGACCTACGAGCAGTACTTC. This rearrangement joins TRBV7-8 to TRBJ2-7; 10 bases map to TRBD1. CDR1 and CDR2 (germline): SGHVS, FQNEAQ. V was clipped by 8 bases and J by 2 bases; unmatched bases: 3. This CDR3 spans 13 amino acids.

This clone was observed once. This chain uses TRBV19 with TRBJ1-2; perhaps TRBD1 as D (6 bases). This CDR3 comprises 13 residues. The V gene lost 7 bases and the J gene lost 4 bases, with 13 bases spanning the gap. Germline values: CDR1 LNHDA, CDR2 SQIVND (reference sequence). This CDR3 reads CASTTGSGYGYTF. CDR3 in DNA: TGTGCCAGTACCACAGGGTCGGGCTATGGCTACACCTTC.

The chain combines TRBV19 with TRBJ1-1, with D unresolved. The germline V and J ends were trimmed by 2 bases and 1 base, with 5 bases remaining between them. This CDR3 is built from 13 residues. Germline lookup yields CDR1 LNHDA and CDR2 SQIVND (reference sequence). The CDR3 region is CASSILGNTEAFF. As DNA, the CDR3 is TGTGCCAGTAGTATATTGGGGAACACTGAAGCTTTCTTT. The entire variable domain, with the rest obtained from reference TRBV19 and TRBJ1-1, is as follows: DGGITQSPKYLFRKEGQNVTLSCEQNLNHDAMYWYRQDPGQGLRLIYYSQIVNDFQKGDIAEGYSVSREKKESFPLTVTSAQKNPTAFYLCASSILGNTEAFFGQGTRLTVV.

This clone is medium-sized in the sample. The rearrangement uses TRBV5-6 and TRBJ2-1; D ambiguous. Trimming stripped 4 bases from V and 6 bases from J, with 8 bases between. The V gene's germline CDR1 is SGHDT and CDR2 YYEEEE. The CDR3 runs 12 residues. The CDR3 nucleotides read TGTGCCAGCAGCAATTTCTTCAATGAGCAGTTCTTC. Protein sequence: CASSNFFNEQFF. The variable domain in full, with the rest retrieved from reference TRBV5-6 and TRBJ2-1, is DAGVTQSPTHLIKTRGQQVTLRCSPKSGHDTVSWYQQALGQGPQFIFQYYEEEERQRGNFPDRFSGHQFPNYSSELNVNALLLGDSALYLCASSNFFNEQFFGPGTRLTVL.

This chain links TRBV14 with TRBJ2-7, with TRBD1 matching over 8 bases. V gave up 1 base and J gave up 2 bases; unmatched junction bases: 1. CDR1 and CDR2 (germline): SGHDN, FVKESK. This CDR3 spans 14 amino acids. CDR3 sequence reads: CASSQGDRTYEQYF. As DNA, the CDR3 is TGTGCCAGCAGCCAAGGGGACAGGACCTACGAGCAGTACTTC.

Details on this clone: This sample includes further DNA sequences coding for the same CDR3. This CDR3 reads CASSRGGQPQHF. CDR3 bases: TGTGCCAGCAGCCGGGGGGGTCAGCCCCAGCATTTT. The genes are TRBV7-9 and TRBJ1-5; TRBD1 might be the D (5 bases). Germline V CDR1 and CDR2: SEHNR, FQNEAQ (reference sequence). Trimming shortened V by 5 bases and J by 6 bases, and 8 bases separated the two germline ends. The CDR3 is made up of 12 amino acids.

This chain uses TRBV25-1 with TRBJ1-1, with D maybe TRBD1 (5 bases). Germline CDR1 reads MGHDK; CDR2 reads SYGVNS. This CDR3 is built from 13 residues. Deletions cut 8 bases from V and 5 bases from J, with 15 bases between. The CDR3 DNA sequence: TGTGCCAGCGGCCCGGGGGAGGGAACTGAAGCTTTCTTT. This codes for CASGPGEGTEAFF.

In its sample, this clone was seen a few times. This chain links TRBV29-1 with TRBJ1-6, with no clear D. The germline V gene has CDR1 SQVTM and CDR2 ANQGSEA. V lost 8 bases, J lost 9 bases, and 17 bases lay in between. This CDR3 spans 13 amino acids. This CDR3 is CSYRSTEGSPLHF. For the CDR3, the DNA is TGCAGCTACCGTTCAACAGAGGGTTCACCCCTCCACTTT.

This chain links TRBV7-3 with TRBJ2-3; D may be TRBD2 (5 bases). V shed 5 bases and J shed 4 bases, with 13 bases lying between them. There are 14 residues in the CDR3. Germline V lookup: CDR1 SGHTA, CDR2 FQGTGA. CDR3 loop: CASSPGVGPDTQYF. The CDR3 DNA follows: TGTGCCAGCAGCCCCGGGGTCGGCCCAGATACGCAGTATTTT.

This sequence joins TRBV27 and TRBJ1-5; the D gene is possibly TRBD1 (5 bases). Trimming removed 5 bases from V and 2 bases from J, with 13 bases in between. This CDR3 has 15 residues. Looked up from germline, CDR1 is MNHEY and CDR2 is SMNVEV (reference sequence). The CDR3 DNA reads as TGTGCCAGCAGTCGGAGGGGCGCGGGCAATCAGCCCCAGCATTTT. Its protein product is CASSRRGAGNQPQHF.